This is a list of T cell receptor beta chains from one sample in a study of shared clonotypes between healthy human individuals. The protocol was immunoSEQ multiplex PCR, while the TCRdb copy is restricted to in-frame clones and leaves out a portion. Among around 2,000,000 clones, 95% were seen once, and the ten largest hold 0.1% to 0.15%. Sequenced material: naive CD4+ T cells sorted from blood. The receptor source for this set is a young man in good health. CDR3s include the opening cysteine and the closing phenylalanine or tryptophan. A D gene is named only where the DNA matches it firmly. Not every row has a clone size; where given, it reads once, few, many or a size class.

V gene: TRBV5-6; J gene: TRBJ2-1; clone size: NA; D gene: NA; CDR3 protein: CASSLEHEQFF; CDR3 DNA: TGTGCCAGCAGCTTGGAACATGAGCAGTTCTTC
V gene: TRBV4-3; J gene: TRBJ1-2; clone size: NA; D gene: NA; CDR3 protein: CASSPTPGLYYTF; CDR3 DNA: TGCGCCAGCAGCCCGACTCCAGGGCTGTACTACACCTTC
V gene: TRBV27; J gene: TRBJ1-1; clone size: NA; D gene: NA; CDR3 protein: CASSLYSTTLLGTEAFF; CDR3 DNA: TGTGCCAGCAGTTTGTACAGCACAACCCTACTGGGCACTGAAGCTTTCTTT
V gene: TRBV5-1; J gene: TRBJ2-2; clone size: NA; D gene: NA; CDR3 protein: CASSLGTANTGELFF; CDR3 DNA: TGCGCCAGCAGCTTGGGGACGGCTAACACCGGGGAGCTGTTTTTT
V gene: TRBV7-2; J gene: TRBJ2-3; clone size: NA; D gene: NA; CDR3 protein: CASSLVLGTQYF; CDR3 DNA: TGTGCCAGCAGCTTAGTGCTAGGTACGCAGTATTTT
V gene: TRBV5-1; J gene: TRBJ1-6; clone size: NA; D gene: TRBD1; CDR3 protein: CASSPDRGSYSPLHF; CDR3 DNA: TGCGCCAGCAGCCCGGACAGGGGCTCGTATTCACCCCTCCACTTT
V gene: TRBV28; J gene: TRBJ1-6; clone size: NA; D gene: NA; CDR3 protein: CASSLWTVSSPLHF; CDR3 DNA: TGTGCCAGCAGTCTTTGGACAGTTAGCTCACCCCTCCACTTT
V gene: TRBV5-1; J gene: TRBJ2-1; clone size: NA; D gene: NA; CDR3 protein: CASSLMAEQFF; CDR3 DNA: TGCGCCAGCAGCTTGATGGCAGAGCAGTTCTTC
V gene: TRBV6-5; J gene: TRBJ2-5; clone size: NA; D gene: NA; CDR3 protein: CASERSRGETQYF; CDR3 DNA: TGTGCCAGCGAGAGGTCACGAGGGGAGACCCAGTACTTC
V gene: TRBV9; J gene: TRBJ2-1; clone size: once; D gene: TRBD2; CDR3 protein: CASSATSGTDNEQFF; CDR3 DNA: TGTGCCAGCAGCGCGACTAGCGGGACCGACAATGAGCAGTTCTTC
V gene: TRBV5-1; J gene: TRBJ2-3; clone size: NA; D gene: NA; CDR3 protein: CASRHTPTDTQYF; CDR3 DNA: TGCGCCAGCAGACACACTCCCACAGATACGCAGTATTTT
V gene: TRBV9; J gene: TRBJ2-2; clone size: NA; D gene: NA; CDR3 protein: CASSVDWGADFNPGELFF; CDR3 DNA: TGTGCCAGCAGCGTAGATTGGGGGGCGGATTTTAATCCCGGGGAGCTGTTTTTT
V gene: TRBV10-3; J gene: TRBJ2-1; clone size: NA; D gene: NA; CDR3 protein: CAIRGEGEQFF; CDR3 DNA: TGTGCCATCAGGGGGGAAGGTGAGCAGTTCTTC
V gene: TRBV6-1; J gene: TRBJ2-5; clone size: NA; D gene: NA; CDR3 protein: CASSEMSGQETQYF; CDR3 DNA: TGTGCCAGCAGTGAAATGTCAGGGCAAGAGACCCAGTACTTC
V gene: TRBV18; J gene: TRBJ1-1; clone size: NA; D gene: NA; CDR3 protein: CASSLDILNTEAFF; CDR3 DNA: TGTGCCAGCTCACTGGACATTTTGAACACTGAAGCTTTCTTT
V gene: TRBV7-9; J gene: TRBJ1-1; clone size: NA; D gene: NA; CDR3 protein: CASSLVVNTEAFF; CDR3 DNA: TGTGCCAGCAGCTTAGTAGTGAACACTGAAGCTTTCTTT
V gene: TRBV6-1; J gene: TRBJ1-1; clone size: NA; D gene: NA; CDR3 protein: CASMEGSFPEAFF; CDR3 DNA: TGTGCCAGCATGGAAGGGTCTTTCCCTGAAGCTTTCTTT
V gene: TRBV19; J gene: TRBJ2-7; clone size: NA; D gene: NA; CDR3 protein: CASSIYLGPAGYEQYF; CDR3 DNA: TGTGCCAGTAGTATATATCTCGGACCAGCCGGGTACGAGCAGTACTTC
V gene: TRBV4-1; J gene: TRBJ1-5; clone size: NA; D gene: TRBD1; CDR3 protein: CASSQGTGSLQPQHF; CDR3 DNA: TGCGCCAGCAGCCAAGGGACAGGCTCTCTTCAGCCCCAGCATTTT
V gene: TRBV5-1; J gene: TRBJ2-3; clone size: once; D gene: NA; CDR3 protein: CASRPLGGLTDTQYF; CDR3 DNA: TGCGCCAGCAGGCCATTGGGGGGGCTGACAGATACGCAGTATTTT
V gene: TRBV9; J gene: TRBJ1-1; clone size: NA; D gene: NA; CDR3 protein: CASSAQPLNTEAFF; CDR3 DNA: TGTGCCAGCAGCGCACAGCCTCTGAACACTGAAGCTTTCTTT
V gene: TRBV30; J gene: TRBJ1-1; clone size: NA; D gene: NA; CDR3 protein: CAFLPNAANTEAFF; CDR3 DNA: TGTGCCTTTTTACCAAACGCCGCCAACACTGAAGCTTTCTTT